A single sample gave rise to the 6 T cell receptor beta chains below, sequenced in a study of blood T cells in healthy people across ages. Through a sample-barcoded 5' primer and a J-beta primer mix, a second PCR was run for 7 to 11 cycles. From the 5' RACE reads, TCRdb called clonotypes with MiXCR, one entry per CDR3 protein. The sample holds hundreds of thousands of distinct CDR3 sequences; under 30% are singletons and the top ten take approximately 10%. The sample was also reused in another study, on T cells of mothers and their children.

What was sequenced was blood. These receptors were taken from a boy aged 5-17 years in good health.

The genes are TRBV5-1 and TRBJ2-1, with 9 bases fitting TRBD2. There are 20 residues in the CDR3. V dropped 3 bases and J dropped 0; count of bases not matched to a gene: 16. Germline CDR1 is SGHRS and CDR2 is YFSETQ. The CDR3 DNA follows: TGCGCCAGCAGCTCTTTGGGCGGGGGGGCCGGATTCGGCTCCTACAATGAGCAGTTCTTC. Its protein is CASSSLGGGAGFGSYNEQFF.

This clonotype was found a few times. The chain combines TRBV29-1 with TRBJ1-2; D unclear. This CDR3 comprises 14 residues. The germline gives CDR1 SQVTM, CDR2 ANQGSEA. Trimming pared 0 bases from V and 0 bases from J, leaving 8 bases between. CDR3 bases: TGCAGCGTTGAAGACGAGAGCTCTAACTATGGCTACACCTTC. It encodes CSVEDESSNYGYTF. The complete variable domain, with remaining parts taken from reference TRBV29-1 and TRBJ1-2, reads SAVISQKPSRDICQRGTSLTIQCQVDSQVTMMFWYRQQPGQSLTLIATANQGSEATYESGFVIDKFPISRPNLTFSTLTVSNMSPEDSSIYLCSVEDESSNYGYTFGSGTRLTVV.

This clonotype was detected a few times. The V call is TRBV6-6, the J call TRBJ2-1, with D possibly TRBD2 on 5 matching bases. In germline, CDR1 is MNHNY, CDR2 SVGAGI (reference sequence). This CDR3 region has 15 residues. Trimming cost V 7 bases and J 7 bases, with 20 bases left between them. The CDR3 here is CASKKSGRTGNEQFF. The CDR3, as DNA: TGTGCCAGCAAAAAGAGCGGCCGGACGGGGAATGAGCAGTTCTTC.

The chain uses TRBV21-1 and TRBJ1-5. TRBV21-1 constitutes a pseudogene. This CDR3 has 15 amino acids. The CDR3: CASSKAWSEIQPQHF. The CDR3 nucleotides are TGTGCCAGCAGCAAAGCTTGGTCAGAGATTCAGCCCCAGCATTTT.

The CDR3 here is CASSRTEINYGYTF. The DNA of the CDR3 is TGTGCCAGCAGTAGAACAGAGATTAACTATGGCTACACCTTC. The chain carries TRBV28 and TRBJ1-2; D ambiguous. CDR3 size: 14 residues. Trimming shortened V by 5 bases and J by 1 base, and 11 bases separated the two germline ends. Germline loops: CDR1 MDHEN, CDR2 SYDVKM.

The table lists this clonotype with a few counts. The chain carries TRBV9 and TRBJ1-2; D is unresolved. The germline V gene has CDR1 SGDLS and CDR2 YYNGEE. The V end was cut by 0 bases, the J end by 1 base, with 7 bases between. CDR3 length: 14 residues. For the CDR3, the DNA is TGTGCCAGCAGCGTAGATCAGGTTAACTATGGCTACACCTTC. Amino acids: CASSVDQVNYGYTF. The whole variable domain, filled in from reference TRBV9 and TRBJ1-2, reads DSGVTQTPKHLITATGQRVTLRCSPRSGDLSVYWYQQSLDQGLQFLIQYYNGEERAKGNILERFSAQQFPDLHSELNLSSLELGDSALYFCASSVDQVNYGYTFGSGTRLTVV.